This TCR beta chain was identified in a study of T-cell memory formation after mild COVID-19. Study in general: Largely, TCR clusters stayed within a single donor.

From the 5' RACE reads, TCRdb called clonotypes with MiXCR, one entry per CDR3 protein. The table records 580,000 or so distinct CDR3 sequences, roughly 17% of them present only once. CDR1 is MNHEY and CDR2 is SMNVEV in the germline V gene (reference sequence). Trimming cost V 5 bases and J 3 bases, with 13 bases left between them. The length of the CDR3 is 15 residues. The receptor's source is an adult woman who had mild COVID-19 (a few samples of this study predate the infection). Cell type and time point are not known. The rearrangement joins TRBV27 to TRBJ2-2; no firm D call. Sequencing was done on a sample of PBMCs or a T cell subset sorted from them (not recorded which). The CDR3 DNA follows: TGTGCCAGCAGTCCGAGTCTACGGGACACCGGGGAGCTGTTTTTT. This sequence encodes CASSPSLRDTGELFF.